The TCR beta chain described here comes from a study of blood T cells in healthy people across ages. The study, taken as a whole, reports: Estimates drawn from one million T cells were deemed to understate diversity. Researchers report that TCR beta diversity correlated strongly with naive T cell percentage. Age brought a roughly linear fall in TCR beta diversity measured per million T cells.

With respect to this clonotype: Antigen: not known.

Using a J-beta primer mix together with a sample-barcoded 5' primer, a second PCR was run for roughly 7 to 12 cycles. TCRdb redid the calling of the 5' RACE reads with MiXCR, one entry per CDR3 protein. The table lists about 1.6 million distinct CDR3 sequences, about 31% of them singletons. This CDR3 has 22 residues. After removal of 0 bases from V and 3 bases from J, the junction contained 21 bases not matched to a gene. Germline CDR1 reads MGHRA; CDR2 reads YSYEKL. This chain connects TRBV4-1 to TRBJ1-3, with 9 bases identical to TRBD1. Sequenced: blood. The source is a woman aged 25 to 39 in good health. CDR3 loop: CASSQENLGQGKLRALGNTIYF. Here the CDR3 DNA reads TGCGCCAGCAGCCAAGAAAATCTTGGACAGGGGAAACTGAGGGCTCTTGGAAACACCATATATTTT.